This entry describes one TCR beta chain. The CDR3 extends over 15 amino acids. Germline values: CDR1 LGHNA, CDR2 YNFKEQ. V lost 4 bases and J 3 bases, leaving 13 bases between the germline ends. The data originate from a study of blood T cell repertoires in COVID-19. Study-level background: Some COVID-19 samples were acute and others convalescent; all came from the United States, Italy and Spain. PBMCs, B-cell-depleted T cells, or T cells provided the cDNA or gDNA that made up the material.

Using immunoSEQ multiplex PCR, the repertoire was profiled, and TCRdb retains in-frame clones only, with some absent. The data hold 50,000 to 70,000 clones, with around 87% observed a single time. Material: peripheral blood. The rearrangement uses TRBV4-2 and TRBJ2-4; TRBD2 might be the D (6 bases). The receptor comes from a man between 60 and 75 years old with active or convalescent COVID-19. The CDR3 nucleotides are TGTGCCAGCAGCCCACGACTAGACGTCAAAAACATTCAGTACTTC. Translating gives CASSPRLDVKNIQYF.